One sample yielded the 17 T cell receptor beta chains listed below, sequenced in a study of response to subunit inactivated influenza vaccine. TCRdb fed the RT-PCR reads into MiXCR, producing one record per CDR3 protein. The data contain roughly 540,000 distinct CDR3 sequences, around 25% of them singletons. This sample was also put to use in a study of T cells expressing NK-cell markers. Turning to that study: UMI-tagged 5'RACE template switching yielded the TCR beta cDNA.

The specimen comprised CD4+ T cells sorted from PBMCs, sampled 12 days after vaccination. These receptors all come from a man aged 45-65 years who received an inactivated influenza vaccine.

The table lists this clonotype with a few counts. V usage is TRBV20-1 and J usage is TRBJ2-7; 11 bases are a match to TRBD1. V dropped 3 bases and J dropped 3; count of bases not matched to a gene: 4. Germline CDR1 reads DFQATT; CDR2 reads SNEGSKA (reference sequence). The CDR3 has 14 residues. The CDR3 DNA reads as TGCAGTGCTAGTGGGACAGGGGGAGGCTACGAGCAGTACTTC. Protein: CSASGTGGGYEQYF.

This clonotype was detected a few times. The chain links TRBV12-3 or TRBV12-4 to TRBJ2-6, with 7 bases matching TRBD1. V dropped 6 bases and J dropped 1; count of bases not matched to a gene: 6. The CDR3 runs 16 residues. The CDR3 region is CASSSETGSGANVLTF. CDR3 DNA: TGTGCCAGCAGCTCCGAGACAGGGTCTGGGGCCAACGTCCTGACTTTC.

The V call is TRBV7-8, the J call TRBJ2-1, with 14 bases identical to TRBD2. This CDR3 is built from 16 residues. Germline loops: CDR1 SGHVS, CDR2 FQNEAQ. Losses at the gene ends were 3 bases for V and 7 bases for J; bases not matched to a gene: 5. The CDR3 loop is CASSFPTSGGANEQFF. In nucleotides, the CDR3 is TGTGCCAGCAGCTTTCCGACTAGCGGGGGGGCAAATGAGCAGTTCTTC.

This clonotype was seen only a few times. The gene calls are TRBV4-2 and TRBJ1-6; D uncertain. Looked up from germline, CDR1 is LGHNA and CDR2 is YNFKEQ. Trimming stripped 4 bases from V and 14 bases from J, with 12 bases between. The CDR3 totals 12 residues. The CDR3 region is CASSPGPGALHF. The CDR3 DNA is TGTGCCAGCAGCCCCGGGCCTGGGGCCCTCCACTTT.

The gene calls are TRBV7-6 and TRBJ2-7, with 11 bases identical to TRBD1. CDR1 and CDR2 (germline): SGHVS, FNYEAQ. With 4 bases clipped from V and 4 bases from J, the junction kept 9 bases outside the gene matches. This CDR3 is built from 16 residues. CDR3 DNA sequence: TGTGCCAGCAGCTCATTAACCGGGACAGGGGGTTACGAGCAGTACTTC. Protein: CASSSLTGTGGYEQYF.

The chain is built from TRBV9 and TRBJ2-1; TRBD2 might be the D (6 bases). V was cut by 3 bases and J by 4 bases, with 20 bases left in between. Per germline, CDR1 SGDLS and CDR2 YYNGEE. The CDR3 length is 17 residues. The CDR3 region has the DNA TGTGCCAGCAGCGAACGCACGTACGGGACTCAGTACAATGAGCAGTTCTTC. It specifies CASSERTYGTQYNEQFF. The full variable domain, in which reference TRBV9 and TRBJ2-1 provide the parts outside the CDR3, is DSGVTQTPKHLITATGQRVTLRCSPRSGDLSVYWYQQSLDQGLQFLIQYYNGEERAKGNILERFSAQQFPDLHSELNLSSLELGDSALYFCASSERTYGTQYNEQFFGPGTRLTVL.

For the CDR3, the DNA is TGTGCCAGCAGTTCGGGGACAGGGTATATCACGACTGCTCAGCCCCAGCATTTT. Residues: CASSSGTGYITTAQPQHF. The V and J genes are TRBV28 and TRBJ1-5; 9 bases fit TRBD1. Trimming removed 4 bases from V and 6 bases from J; junction bases left unmatched: 16. Germline values: CDR1 MDHEN, CDR2 SYDVKM. The CDR3 length is 18 residues.

In its sample, this clonotype was seen a few times. The CDR3 DNA follows: TGTGCCAGCAGCCCACGACTAGTCAATGAGCAGTTCTTC. Translated, it gives CASSPRLVNEQFF. The gene calls are TRBV7-8 and TRBJ2-1; D might be TRBD2 (6 bases). Germline loops: CDR1 SGHVS, CDR2 FQNEAQ. V was shortened by 5 bases and J by 6 bases, with 11 bases between the two germline ends. The CDR3 is 13 residues long.

This chain links TRBV6-5 with TRBJ2-2; 8 bases align to TRBD1. The CDR3 runs 16 residues. The V gene's germline CDR1 is MNHEY and CDR2 SVGAGI. Trimming at V came to 4 bases and at J to 1 base, leaving 5 bases not matched to a gene. In DNA, the CDR3 is TGTGCCAGCAGTTCGACCGACAGGGGGAACACCGGGGAGCTGTTTTTT. It translates to CASSSTDRGNTGELFF.

This clonotype was detected only a few times. The chain employs TRBV7-8 and TRBJ1-1, with TRBD1 identical over 7 bases. The germline CDR1 and CDR2 sequences are SGHVS and FQNEAQ. V lost 5 bases and J lost 11; bases outside the gene matches: 8. The CDR3 consists of 12 residues. The CDR3 nucleotides are TGTGCCAGCAGCACAGACAGGGTGGGGGCTTTCTTT. Protein sequence: CASSTDRVGAFF.

This clonotype was recorded a few times. CDR3 loop: CASSPGQNWGYNEQFF. In nucleotides, the CDR3 is TGTGCCAGCAGCCCCGGACAGAACTGGGGGTACAATGAGCAGTTCTTC. This sequence joins TRBV6-4 and TRBJ2-1; tentative D call: TRBD1 (6 bases). This CDR3 spans 16 amino acids. The V end was cut by 6 bases, the J end by 4 bases, with 19 bases between. Germline V gives CDR1 MRHNA, CDR2 SNTAGT.

V usage is TRBV9 and J usage is TRBJ2-5; 11 bases align to TRBD1. This CDR3 is 16 amino acids long. The germline V gene encodes CDR1 SGDLS and CDR2 YYNGEE. The V gene end was trimmed by 0 bases and the J gene end by 5 bases; junction bases not matched to a gene: 6. The CDR3 here is CASSVAGTGGMETQYF. The CDR3 nucleotides are TGTGCCAGCAGCGTAGCTGGGACAGGGGGGATGGAGACCCAGTACTTC.

CDR3 loop: CASSQFYGRAVETQYF. CDR3 nucleotide sequence: TGCGCCAGCAGCCAATTTTATGGCAGGGCGGTAGAGACCCAGTACTTC. The chain employs TRBV4-3 and TRBJ2-5; D perhaps matches TRBD1 (5 bases). V was clipped by 2 bases and J by 4 bases, with 17 bases between them. This CDR3 has 16 amino acids. Germline V lookup: CDR1 LGHNA, CDR2 YSLEER.

This chain joins TRBV24-1 and TRBJ2-5; TRBD2 is a possible D gene (5 bases). Germline V gene lookup returns CDR1 KGHDR and CDR2 SFDVKD. CDR3 length: 14 amino acids. The V gene lost 4 bases and the J gene lost 5 bases, with 13 bases spanning the gap. As DNA, the CDR3 is TGTGCCACCAGTGACCCGGACTTAACCGAGACCCAGTACTTC. This codes for CATSDPDLTETQYF.

In this sample, this clonotype turned up many times. This chain connects TRBV7-2 to TRBJ2-7, with D perhaps given as TRBD1 or TRBD2 (7 bases each). Germline assignment: CDR1 SGHTA and CDR2 FQGNSA. The CDR3 runs 13 residues. V dropped 5 bases and J dropped 3 bases, with 11 bases sitting between them. The CDR3 sequence is CASSGRDSYEQYF. The CDR3 nucleotides read TGTGCCAGCAGCGGGAGGGACAGCTACGAGCAGTACTTC.

The chain has TRBV3-1 and TRBJ1-1; the D is unclear. V was shortened by 4 bases and J by 4 bases, with 13 bases between the two germline ends. The CDR3 contains 14 residues. Looked up from germline, CDR1 is LGHDT and CDR2 is YNNKEL (reference sequence). CDR3 in DNA: TGTGCCAGCAGCCCGCTGAGCGGGATCACTGAAGCTTTCTTT. It translates to CASSPLSGITEAFF.

This clonotype was counted a few times. This chain links TRBV3-1 with TRBJ1-6, with a weak D call TRBD1 (5 bases). V lost 8 bases and J lost 4, with 9 bases in between. Germline V lookup: CDR1 LGHDT, CDR2 YNNKEL (reference sequence). The length of the CDR3 is 13 residues. In DNA form, the CDR3 reads TGTGCCAGCCGGGACGTTTATAATTCACCCCTCCACTTT. Encoded protein: CASRDVYNSPLHF.